This T cell receptor beta chain was sequenced during a study of cytomegalovirus exposure and HLA in healthy donors. Points on this clone: Its antigen is still unknown.

Study-level results: Within the data, a cluster of highly shared sequence variants was likely a sequencing artifact.

It was with 60 Vbeta and 13 Jbeta primers that the PCR ran. This table comes from immunoSEQ multiplex PCR, and its TCRdb copy is limited to in-frame clones, with some not included. The table shows roughly 200,000 clones, with 70% occurring only once. Trimming stripped 2 bases from V and 9 bases from J, with 8 bases between. The CDR3 consists of 12 residues. Germline V gene sequence: CDR1 SEHNR, CDR2 FQNEAQ (reference sequence). The receptor's source is a man between 40 and 49 years old in good health and CMV-seropositive. Sequencing was carried out using PBMCs. The V call is TRBV7-9, the J call TRBJ2-1; D is possibly TRBD2 (6 bases). CDR3 coding DNA: TGTGCCAGCAGCTTAACTAGCACTGAGCAGTTCTTC. Translating gives CASSLTSTEQFF.